The rows below give T cell receptor beta chains drawn from one sample of a study of cytomegalovirus exposure and HLA in healthy donors. Libraries were prepared by immunoSEQ multiplex PCR; TCRdb keeps only in-frame clonotypes and omits some of them. The profile shows approximately 100,000 clones, around 82% of them singletons. The specimen was PBMCs. Receptors were obtained from a woman between 40 and 50 years old in good health and CMV-seronegative. Both conserved end residues are part of each CDR3. A D gene is named only where the DNA matches it firmly. Expanded clones are given a class, and other clones once, few, many or no size at all.

size,D,J,V,DNA,CDR3
NA,TRBD1,TRBJ2-3,TRBV7-3,TGTGCCAGCAGCCCGACAGGGACGTGGAGCACAGATACGCAGTATTTT,CASSPTGTWSTDTQYF
NA,NA,TRBJ2-1,TRBV18,TGTGCCAGCTCACCTGGACTGGACTACAATGAGCAGTTCTTC,CASSPGLDYNEQFF
once,NA,TRBJ2-5,TRBV18,TGTGCCAGCTCACGTTCAGTACAAGAGACCCAGTACTTC,CASSRSVQETQYF
NA,TRBD1,TRBJ1-3,TRBV7-9,TGTGCCAGCAGTTATGGACAGGGTAACACCATATATTTT,CASSYGQGNTIYF
NA,TRBD2,TRBJ2-3,TRBV9,TGTGCCAGCAGCGTAGGACCTAGCGGGAGAAGCCTCACAGATACGCAGTATTTT,CASSVGPSGRSLTDTQYF
NA,NA,TRBJ2-7,TRBV28,TGTGCCAGCAGTTTCTCGAGTCGGGAGTCTCACGAGCAGTACTTC,CASSFSSRESHEQYF
NA,NA,TRBJ1-2,TRBV18,TGTGCCAGCTCACCACCGGCAGGGTATGGCTACACCTTC,CASSPPAGYGYTF
NA,NA,TRBJ2-7,TRBV28,TGTGCCAGCACCACTAGTCCCTCCTACGAGCAGTACTTC,CASTTSPSYEQYF
NA,NA,TRBJ2-1,TRBV7-9,TGTTCCAGCAGCTTTTTGCGGGGTGTATACAATGAGCAGTTCTTC,CSSSFLRGVYNEQFF
NA,TRBD1,TRBJ1-2,TRBV28,TGTGCCAGCAGTTTGATTGACAGGGGATATGGCTACACCTTC,CASSLIDRGYGYTF
NA,TRBD1,TRBJ1-4,TRBV19,TGTGCCAGTAGGACTACAGGGGGCGGAGAAAAACTGTTTTTT,CASRTTGGGEKLFF
once,TRBD1,TRBJ2-7,TRBV28,TGTGCCAGCAGTTGGGACAGGGCTTACGAGCAGTACTTC,CASSWDRAYEQYF
NA,TRBD1,TRBJ2-7,TRBV7-2,TGTGCCAGCAGCTTGGCCAGGGGGCTTTCCTACGAGCAGTACTTC,CASSLARGLSYEQYF
few,NA,TRBJ2-7,TRBV5-6,TGTGCCAGCAGCGCCGGCTCGGGGGAGCAGTACTTC,CASSAGSGEQYF
NA,NA,TRBJ2-4,TRBV5-6,TGTGCCAGCAGCTTGGAAGGGGTTCTAGCCAAAAACATTCAGTACTTC,CASSLEGVLAKNIQYF
NA,NA,TRBJ1-2,TRBV19,TGTGCCAGTAGGCCACCTAGGAACTATGGCTACACCTTC,CASRPPRNYGYTF
few,NA,TRBJ1-1,TRBV20-1,TGCAGTGCGCGTTCAGGGTTTGAAGCTTTCTTT,CSARSGFEAFF
NA,NA,TRBJ1-1,TRBV15,TGTGCCACCAGCGGATTGACAAGGAACACTGAAGCTTTCTTT,CATSGLTRNTEAFF
once,NA,TRBJ1-6,TRBV9,TGTGCCAGCAGCGTAGACGGGAATTCACCCCTCCACTTT,CASSVDGNSPLHF
NA,NA,TRBJ2-4,TRBV27,TGTGCCAGCAGTTTATCAAGAGCGGTAGCCAAAAACATTCAGTACTTC,CASSLSRAVAKNIQYF
NA,TRBD2,TRBJ2-7,TRBV5-1,TGCGCCAGCAGCCCCACTAGCGGGAGAACCTACGAGCAGTACTTC,CASSPTSGRTYEQYF
NA,NA,TRBJ2-5,TRBV6-6,TGTGCCAGCAGCCGAAGTGGGACAACTAGTTGGGAGACCCAGTACTTC,CASSRSGTTSWETQYF
few,NA,TRBJ1-1,TRBV7-2,TGTGCCAGCAGGACAACCATGAACACTGAAGCTTTCTTT,CASRTTMNTEAFF
NA,NA,TRBJ1-4,TRBV19,TGTGCCAGTAGTCCCACAGGGCTAAAAGGGGAACTGTTTTTT,CASSPTGLKGELFF
few,NA,TRBJ1-3,TRBV6-1,TGTGCCAGCAGTGAAGCGCTTCCGGACAGCGGAAACACCATATATTTT,CASSEALPDSGNTIYF
NA,NA,TRBJ2-2,TRBV19,TGTGCCAGTAGTATCGCGCCGGGGGCCGGGGAGCTGTTTTTT,CASSIAPGAGELFF
NA,NA,TRBJ2-1,TRBV4-1,TGCGCCAGCAGCCAAGCCTACCGAAGATTGGAGCAGTTCTTC,CASSQAYRRLEQFF
once,NA,TRBJ2-7,TRBV18,TGTGCCAGCTCACCACGGTTAGAAAACGAGCAGTACTTC,CASSPRLENEQYF
NA,TRBD2,TRBJ2-1,TRBV29-1,TGCAGCGTTTTTGGGACTAGCGGGAATTCCTACAATGAGCAGTTCTTC,CSVFGTSGNSYNEQFF
NA,TRBD1,TRBJ1-1,TRBV27,TGTGCCAGTTTAAGTCGACAGGGTTTGACTGAAGCTTTCTTT,CASLSRQGLTEAFF
once,NA,TRBJ1-5,TRBV5-1,TGCGCCAGCAGCTTGGATACAGGCAGCAATCAGCCCCAGCATTTT,CASSLDTGSNQPQHF
NA,TRBD2,TRBJ2-1,TRBV5-4,TGTGCCAGCAGCTTGGGGACTAGCGGTCGAGGGGGACAGTTCTTC,CASSLGTSGRGGQFF
NA,TRBD2,TRBJ2-2,TRBV28,TGTGCCAGCAGTTTAGGCCTAGCGGGAGGCACCGGGGAGCTGTTTTTT,CASSLGLAGGTGELFF
NA,TRBD1,TRBJ2-3,TRBV7-9,TGTTCCAGCAGCTTTACTAGCTACCGGGACAGGTCCAAAAATACGCAGTATTTT,CSSSFTSYRDRSKNTQYF
NA,NA,TRBJ2-3,TRBV27,TGTGCCAGCAGTTCGGCTCGGGGCACAGATACGCAGTATTTT,CASSSARGTDTQYF
few,NA,TRBJ2-7,TRBV7-9,TGTGCCAGCAGCTTAAAACGCCCAGGCTCCTACGAGCAGTACTTC,CASSLKRPGSYEQYF
NA,NA,TRBJ1-2,TRBV18,TGTGCCAGCTCACCGTACCTGACGGGAAACTATGGCTACACCTTC,CASSPYLTGNYGYTF
once,NA,TRBJ1-4,TRBV4-3,TGCGCCAGTAACCGAGGGGGACGAAATGAAAAACTGTTTTTT,CASNRGGRNEKLFF
few,NA,TRBJ1-1,TRBV11-2,TGTGCCTGTACAGTGATGAACACTGAAGCTTTCTTT,CACTVMNTEAFF
NA,NA,TRBJ2-1,TRBV19,TGTGCCAGCACGGACTACAGCTCCTACAATGAGCAGTTCTTC,CASTDYSSYNEQFF
NA,NA,TRBJ2-7,TRBV28,TGTGCCAGCAGGGGGACACCTTCCTACGAGCAGTACTTC,CASRGTPSYEQYF
once,TRBD2,TRBJ2-7,TRBV7-2,TGTGCCAGCAGCTTAGCGGGACTAGCGGGCTCCTACGAGCAGTACTTC,CASSLAGLAGSYEQYF
NA,NA,TRBJ2-7,TRBV27,TGTGCCAGCAGTCTTCGGGAGAGCCGCTACTACGAGCAGTACTTC,CASSLRESRYYEQYF
NA,NA,TRBJ2-7,TRBV5-8,TGTGCCAGCAGCTTGACCCAGGGTCGTTCCTACGAGCAGTACTTC,CASSLTQGRSYEQYF
NA,NA,TRBJ2-7,TRBV28,TGTGCCAGCAGTTTGACACCCTACGAGCAGTACTTC,CASSLTPYEQYF
NA,NA,TRBJ2-3,TRBV7-8,TGTGCCAGCAGCCCCGGCCCCGGGGAGATGGCCACAGATACGCAGTATTTT,CASSPGPGEMATDTQYF
NA,NA,TRBJ2-1,TRBV30,TGTGCCTGGAGGTATTCCTACAATGAGCAGTTCTTC,CAWRYSYNEQFF
NA,NA,TRBJ2-7,TRBV7-2,TGTGCCAGCAGCTTATGGGCCCAGGATAGCCGACTATACGAGCAGTACTTC,CASSLWAQDSRLYEQYF
NA,TRBD1,TRBJ2-7,TRBV2,TGTGCCAGCAGTCCGGGACAGGGGGCTAGCTCCTACGAGCAGTACTTC,CASSPGQGASSYEQYF
NA,TRBD2,TRBJ2-3,TRBV7-8,TGTGCCAGCAGCTCGTGGACTAGCGGGAACACAGATACGCAGTATTTT,CASSSWTSGNTDTQYF
NA,TRBD1,TRBJ1-2,TRBV10-3,TGTGCCATCAGTCAGGGGGCGCGAGGCTACACCTTC,CAISQGARGYTF
NA,NA,TRBJ2-7,TRBV20-1,TGCAGTGCTAGACCAGGCGGGGAGCAGTACTTC,CSARPGGEQYF
NA,NA,TRBJ1-6,TRBV18,TGTGCCAGCTCACTCTTGGAGGGTGCAGATAATTCACCCCTCCACTTT,CASSLLEGADNSPLHF
NA,TRBD2,TRBJ2-1,TRBV9,TGTGCCAGCAGCGTAGGGGGGGGATGGGCGGGAGGGTCCTACAATGAGCAGTTCTTC,CASSVGGGWAGGSYNEQFF
NA,NA,TRBJ1-2,TRBV6-1,TGTGCCAGCTGCGACAGCTTTATGAACTATGGCTACACCTTC,CASCDSFMNYGYTF
NA,NA,TRBJ2-6,TRBV7-6,TGTGCCAGCAAATTGCTAGCCTCTGGGGCCAACGTCCTGACTTTC,CASKLLASGANVLTF
few,NA,TRBJ1-2,TRBV4-1,TGCGCCAGCAGCCAAGATTCTAACGAAGACTATGGCTACACCTTC,CASSQDSNEDYGYTF
NA,TRBD1,TRBJ1-2,TRBV6-5,TGTGCCAGCAGTTACGAGGGGGCGGGCGGCTACACCTTC,CASSYEGAGGYTF
NA,NA,TRBJ2-2,TRBV12-5,TGTGCTAGTGGCCGTCAACTAGAGGGGGGGACCGGGGAGCTGTTTTTT,CASGRQLEGGTGELFF